A selection of T cell receptor beta chains follows, all from one sample in a study of T cells in severe cutaneous drug reactions. TCRdb reworked the multiplex PCR reads into one entry per CDR3 protein, no DNA. Its listing shows roughly 2,000 distinct CDR3 sequences. The specimen sequenced was PBMCs. These receptors all come from a human donor with Stevens-Johnson syndrome, a severe cutaneous drug reaction. Both conserved end residues are part of each CDR3. Some rows have no size entry. The others give once, few or many, or a class for an expanded clone.

size | J | V | CDR3
large | TRBJ2-7 | TRBV27 | CASSPGLLMVYEQYF
medium-sized | TRBJ2-3 | TRBV3-1 | CASNPTGTATTDTQYF
medium-sized | TRBJ2-4 | TRBV7-2 | CASSRGRQAKNIQYF
. | TRBJ1-3 | TRBV30 | CAWSVPGGNTIYF
large | TRBJ1-5 | TRBV12-3/TRBV12-4 | CASSLGNSGQHF
large | TRBJ2-7 | TRBV27 | CATIRQGGRYEQYF
medium-sized | TRBJ2-3 | TRBV5-4 | CASSLDGVTDTQYF
. | TRBJ2-1 | TRBV19 | CASTLIAGGYEQFF
large | TRBJ2-6 | TRBV6-5 | CASSYVRSSGANVLTF
medium-sized | TRBJ2-5 | TRBV7-2 | CASSLMETQYF
large | TRBJ2-5 | TRBV28 | CASSLAPQETQYF
medium-sized | TRBJ1-6 | TRBV15 | CATSRVQEAPLHF
medium-sized | TRBJ2-7 | TRBV4-1 | CASSQDNREQYF
. | TRBJ2-7 | TRBV14 | CASSPTGTGNSYEQYF
. | TRBJ2-3 | TRBV20-1 | CSARRTTGGTDTQYF
. | TRBJ1-2 | TRBV4-1 | CAGSSTTGNYGYTF
. | TRBJ2-3 | TRBV11-2 | CASSRGTSATDTQYF
. | TRBJ2-1 | TRBV18 | CASSPRGGAFDEQFF
medium-sized | TRBJ1-2 | TRBV10-2 | CASSGEFYGYTF
. | TRBJ2-5 | TRBV30 | CAWSVSPGLFETQYF
medium-sized | TRBJ2-2 | TRBV3-1 | CASSQVGQRNTGELFF
. | TRBJ1-6 | TRBV20-1 | CSAPPGNNSPLHF
. | TRBJ2-7 | TRBV4-2 | CVSRRAGTGEYEQYF
medium-sized | TRBJ1-2 | TRBV2 | CASRETVYGYTF
. | TRBJ1-1 | TRBV19 | CASSIQGGMNTEAFF
. | TRBJ2-7 | TRBV5-4 | CASSPKWTVTGEQYF
medium-sized | TRBJ2-2 | TRBV4-1 | CASSLRSHTGELFF
large | TRBJ1-1 | TRBV4-1 | CASSLNTEAFF
large | TRBJ1-1 | TRBV27 | CASTPAGVRRPEAFF
medium-sized | TRBJ2-7 | TRBV12-5 | CASGTPGQGTHEQYF
medium-sized | TRBJ2-1 | TRBV7-6 | CASRLNRDNEQFF
. | TRBJ2-5 | TRBV10-3 | CAISSGTGDQETQYF
. | TRBJ2-5 | TRBV11-2 | CASSHLKTSAGETQYF
. | TRBJ2-7 | TRBV12-3/TRBV12-4 | CASSLARDLPREQYF
medium-sized | TRBJ2-3 | TRBV12-3/TRBV12-4 | CASSLGTRADTQYF
. | TRBJ1-6 | TRBV19 | CASTGGASYNSPLHF
large | TRBJ2-3 | TRBV4-1 | CASSQVLRGGVNTQYF
. | TRBJ2-7 | TRBV2 | CASQLTLLAGLDEQYF
medium-sized | TRBJ1-5 | TRBV19 | CATKTVNQPQHF
. | TRBJ2-7 | TRBV9 | CASSPQVAASYEQYF
medium-sized | TRBJ1-4 | TRBV5-4 | CASSLGGNTNEKLFF
. | TRBJ2-1 | TRBV6-5 | CATRPYISSYNEQFF
. | TRBJ2-2 | TRBV24-1 | CATSVRANTGELFF